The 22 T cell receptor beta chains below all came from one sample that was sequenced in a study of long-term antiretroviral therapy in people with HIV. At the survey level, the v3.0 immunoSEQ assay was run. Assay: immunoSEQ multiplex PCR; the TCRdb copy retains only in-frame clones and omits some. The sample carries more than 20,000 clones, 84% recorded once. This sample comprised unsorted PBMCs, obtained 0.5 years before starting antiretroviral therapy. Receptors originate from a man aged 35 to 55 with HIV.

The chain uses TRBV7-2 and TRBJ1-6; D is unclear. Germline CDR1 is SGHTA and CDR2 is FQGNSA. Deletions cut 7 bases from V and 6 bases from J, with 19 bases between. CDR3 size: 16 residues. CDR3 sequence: CASTPGGQRSNSPLHF. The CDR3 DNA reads TGTGCCAGCACTCCCGGCGGCCAAAGAAGTAATTCACCCCTCCACTTT. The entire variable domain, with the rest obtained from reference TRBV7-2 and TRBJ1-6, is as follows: GAGVSQSPSNKVTEKGKDVELRCDPISGHTALYWYRQSLGQGLEFLIYFQGNSAPDKSGLPSDRFSAERTGGSVSTLTIQRTQQEDSAVYLCASTPGGQRSNSPLHFGNGTRLTVT.

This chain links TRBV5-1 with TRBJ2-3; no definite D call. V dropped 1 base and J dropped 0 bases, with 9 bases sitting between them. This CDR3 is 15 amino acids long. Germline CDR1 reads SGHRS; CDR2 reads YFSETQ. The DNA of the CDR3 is TGCGCCAGCAGCTTGAAACAGACTAGCACAGATACGCAGTATTTT. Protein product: CASSLKQTSTDTQYF.

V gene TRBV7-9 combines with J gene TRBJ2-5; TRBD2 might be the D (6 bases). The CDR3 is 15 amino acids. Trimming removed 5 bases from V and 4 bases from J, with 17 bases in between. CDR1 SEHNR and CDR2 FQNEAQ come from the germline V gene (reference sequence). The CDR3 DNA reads TGTGCCAGCAGCACCCGGGGAGGCGGGGTAGAGACCCAGTACTTC. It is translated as CASSTRGGGVETQYF.

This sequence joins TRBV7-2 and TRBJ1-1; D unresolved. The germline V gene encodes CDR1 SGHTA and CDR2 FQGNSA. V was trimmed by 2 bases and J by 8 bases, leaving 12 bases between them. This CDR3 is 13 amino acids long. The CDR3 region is CASSLQLVGEAFF. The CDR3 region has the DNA TGTGCCAGCAGCTTACAGCTAGTAGGCGAAGCTTTCTTT.

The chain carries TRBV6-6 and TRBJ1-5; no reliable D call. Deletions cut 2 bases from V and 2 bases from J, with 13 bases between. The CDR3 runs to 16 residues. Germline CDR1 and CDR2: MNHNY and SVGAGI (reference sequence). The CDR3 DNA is TGTGCCAGCAGTTACCTTCTGGAGTCACGCAATCAGCCCCAGCATTTT. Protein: CASSYLLESRNQPQHF.

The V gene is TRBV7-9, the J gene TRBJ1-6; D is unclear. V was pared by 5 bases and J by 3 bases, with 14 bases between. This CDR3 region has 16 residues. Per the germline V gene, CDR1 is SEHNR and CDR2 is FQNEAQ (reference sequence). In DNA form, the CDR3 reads TGTGCCAGCAGCCCTGGACGGACGATCTATAATTCACCCCTCCACTTT. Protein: CASSPGRTIYNSPLHF.

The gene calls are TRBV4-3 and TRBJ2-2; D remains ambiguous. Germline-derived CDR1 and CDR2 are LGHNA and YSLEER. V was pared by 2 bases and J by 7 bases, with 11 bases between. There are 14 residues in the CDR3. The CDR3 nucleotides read TGCGCCAGCAGCCAAATCAGGATAGGCGGGGAGCTGTTTTTT. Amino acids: CASSQIRIGGELFF.

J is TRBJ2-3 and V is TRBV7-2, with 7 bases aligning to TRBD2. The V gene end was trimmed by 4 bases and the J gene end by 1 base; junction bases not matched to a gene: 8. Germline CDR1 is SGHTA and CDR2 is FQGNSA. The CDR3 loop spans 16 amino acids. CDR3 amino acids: CASSSYSGFRTDTQYF. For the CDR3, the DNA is TGTGCCAGCAGCTCTTATAGCGGGTTTCGCACAGATACGCAGTATTTT.

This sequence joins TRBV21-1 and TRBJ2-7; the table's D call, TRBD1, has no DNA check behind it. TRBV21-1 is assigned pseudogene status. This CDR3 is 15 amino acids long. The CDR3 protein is CASSPPRTGGDEQYF. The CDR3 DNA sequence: TGTGCCAGCAGCCCTCCTAGGACAGGGGGGGACGAGCAGTACTTC.

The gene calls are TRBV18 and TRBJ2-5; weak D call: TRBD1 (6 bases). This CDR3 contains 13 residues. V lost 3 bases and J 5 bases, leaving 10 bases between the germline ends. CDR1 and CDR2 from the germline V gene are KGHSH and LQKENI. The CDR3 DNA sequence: TGTGCCAGCTCACCCGACAGGACGGAGACCCAGTACTTC. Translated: CASSPDRTETQYF.

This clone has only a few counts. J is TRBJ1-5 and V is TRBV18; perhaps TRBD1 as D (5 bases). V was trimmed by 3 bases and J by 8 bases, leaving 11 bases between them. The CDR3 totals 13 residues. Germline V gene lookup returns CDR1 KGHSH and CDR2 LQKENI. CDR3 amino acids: CASSPQGKEPQHF. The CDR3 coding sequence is TGTGCCAGCTCACCGCAGGGTAAGGAGCCCCAGCATTTT.

CDR3 protein: CATSPDPWETQYF. CDR3 nucleotide sequence: TGTGCCACCTCACCGGACCCATGGGAGACCCAGTACTTC. The V gene is TRBV15, the J gene TRBJ2-5; D call uncertain. V shed 8 bases and J shed 5 bases, with 15 bases lying between them. From germline, CDR1 is LNHNV and CDR2 YYDKDF (reference sequence). This CDR3 is 13 amino acids long. Full variable domain (remainder filled in from reference TRBV15 and TRBJ2-5): DAMVIQNPRYQVTQFGKPVTLSCSQTLNHNVMYWYQQKSSQAPKLLFHYYDKDFNNEADTPDNFQSRRPNTSFCFLDIRSPGLGDTAMYLCATSPDPWETQYFGPGTRLLVL.

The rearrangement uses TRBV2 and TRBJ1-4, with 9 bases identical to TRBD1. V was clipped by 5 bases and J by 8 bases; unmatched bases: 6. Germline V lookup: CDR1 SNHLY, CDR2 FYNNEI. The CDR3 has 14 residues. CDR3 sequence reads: CASSLGQGGEKLFF. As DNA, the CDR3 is TGTGCCAGCAGTCTGGGACAGGGCGGGGAAAAACTGTTTTTT.

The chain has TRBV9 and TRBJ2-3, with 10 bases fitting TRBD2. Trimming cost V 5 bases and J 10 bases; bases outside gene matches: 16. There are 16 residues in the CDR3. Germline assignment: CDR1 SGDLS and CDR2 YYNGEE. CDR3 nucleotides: TGTGCCAGCAGTGGGAGCGGGGGGGCCCCTTTTGTGCCGCAGTATTTT. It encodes CASSGSGGAPFVPQYF.

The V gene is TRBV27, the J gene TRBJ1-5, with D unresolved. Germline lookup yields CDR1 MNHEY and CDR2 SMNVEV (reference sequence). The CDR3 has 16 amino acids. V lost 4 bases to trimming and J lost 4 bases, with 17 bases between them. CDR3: CASSYLGPGPNQPQHF. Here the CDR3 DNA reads TGTGCCAGCAGTTATCTCGGGCCAGGTCCAAATCAGCCCCAGCATTTT.

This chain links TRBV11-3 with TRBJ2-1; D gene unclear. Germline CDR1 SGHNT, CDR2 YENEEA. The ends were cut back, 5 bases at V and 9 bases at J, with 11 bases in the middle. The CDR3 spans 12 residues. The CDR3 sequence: CASSRQGGEQFF. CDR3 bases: TGTGCCAGCAGCCGACAAGGTGGTGAGCAGTTCTTC.

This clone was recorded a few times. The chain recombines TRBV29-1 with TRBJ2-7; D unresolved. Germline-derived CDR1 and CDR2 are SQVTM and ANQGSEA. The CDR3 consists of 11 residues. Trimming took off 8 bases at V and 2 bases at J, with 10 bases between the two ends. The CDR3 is CSFRTTYEQYF. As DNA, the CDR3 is TGCAGCTTCCGAACCACCTACGAGCAGTACTTC.

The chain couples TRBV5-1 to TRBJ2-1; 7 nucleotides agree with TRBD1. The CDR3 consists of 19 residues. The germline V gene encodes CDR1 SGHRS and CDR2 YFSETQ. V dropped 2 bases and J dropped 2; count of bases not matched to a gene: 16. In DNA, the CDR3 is TGCGCCAGCAGCTTCCCCAGAGACAGGGCCTCGGGCGCCTACAATGAGCAGTTCTTC. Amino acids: CASSFPRDRASGAYNEQFF.

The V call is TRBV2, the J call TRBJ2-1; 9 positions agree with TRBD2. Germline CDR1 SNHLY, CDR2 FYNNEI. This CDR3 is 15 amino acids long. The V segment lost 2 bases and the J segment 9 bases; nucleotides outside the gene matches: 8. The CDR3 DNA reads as TGTGCCAGCAGTGAAACTCGCGGGGGGGCCGTTGAGCAGTTCTTC. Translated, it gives CASSETRGGAVEQFF.

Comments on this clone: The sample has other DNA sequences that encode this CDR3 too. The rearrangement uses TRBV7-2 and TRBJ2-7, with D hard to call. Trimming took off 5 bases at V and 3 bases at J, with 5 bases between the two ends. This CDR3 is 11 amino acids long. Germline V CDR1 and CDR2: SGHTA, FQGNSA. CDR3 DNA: TGTGCCAGCAGCCTTAGCTACGAGCAGTACTTC. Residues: CASSLSYEQYF.

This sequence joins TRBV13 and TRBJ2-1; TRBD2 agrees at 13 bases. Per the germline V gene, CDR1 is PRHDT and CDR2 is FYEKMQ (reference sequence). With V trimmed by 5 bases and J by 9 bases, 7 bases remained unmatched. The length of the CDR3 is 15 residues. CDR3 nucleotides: TGTGCCAGCAGCCCCCGACTAGCGGGGGGCCGTGAGCAGTTCTTC. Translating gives CASSPRLAGGREQFF. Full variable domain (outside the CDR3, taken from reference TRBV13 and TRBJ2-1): AAGVIQSPRHLIKEKRETATLKCYPIPRHDTVYWYQQGPGQDPQFLISFYEKMQSDKGSIPDRFSAQQFSDYHSELNMSSLELGDSALYFCASSPRLAGGREQFFGPGTRLTVL.

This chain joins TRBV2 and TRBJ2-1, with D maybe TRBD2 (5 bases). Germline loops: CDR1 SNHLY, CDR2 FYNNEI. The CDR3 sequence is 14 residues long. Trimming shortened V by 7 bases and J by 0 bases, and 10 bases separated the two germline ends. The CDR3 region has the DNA TGTGCCAGCATCAAGGGAGTCTCCTACAATGAGCAGTTCTTC. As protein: CASIKGVSYNEQFF.